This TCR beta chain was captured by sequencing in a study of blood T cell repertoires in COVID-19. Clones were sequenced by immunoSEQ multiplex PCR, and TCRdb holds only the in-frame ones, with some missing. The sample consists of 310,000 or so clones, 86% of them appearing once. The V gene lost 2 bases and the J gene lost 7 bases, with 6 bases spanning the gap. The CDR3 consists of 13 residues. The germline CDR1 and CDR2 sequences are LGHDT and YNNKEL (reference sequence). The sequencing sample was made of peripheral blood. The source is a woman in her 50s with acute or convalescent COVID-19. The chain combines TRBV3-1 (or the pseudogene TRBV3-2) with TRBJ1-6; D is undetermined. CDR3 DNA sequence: TGTGCCAGCAGCCAACAGGTGAATTCACCCCTCCACTTT. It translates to CASSQQVNSPLHF.